This is a list of T cell receptor beta chains from one sample in a study of CD8+ T cells in alopecia areata. The protocol was immunoSEQ multiplex PCR, while the TCRdb copy is restricted to in-frame clones and leaves out a portion. The sample gives some 150,000 clones, approximately 90% of which show up once; roughly 13% is in the top ten. This specimen was CD8+ T cells sorted from blood, taken at week 4, from a patient treated with tofacitinib. Receptors originate from a human donor with alopecia areata. CDR3s include the opening cysteine and the closing phenylalanine or tryptophan. Fields, in order: clone size, J gene, V gene, D gene, CDR3 DNA, CDR3 protein. A D gene is named only where the DNA matches it firmly. The size entry is marked missing in some rows and otherwise reads once, few, many or a size class.

NA TRBJ2-2 TRBV29-1 NA TGCAGCGTTGAAGGGGGTACCGGGGAGCTGTTTTTT CSVEGGTGELFF
NA TRBJ2-3 TRBV7-3 NA TGTGCCAGCAGCTTAACGGGGGCCGACACAGATACGCAGTATTTT CASSLTGADTDTQYF
few TRBJ1-4 TRBV7-9 NA TGTGCCAGCAGCTTGGATGGAACCAGGGAAAAACTGTTTTTT CASSLDGTREKLFF
few TRBJ2-3 TRBV29-1 NA TGCAGCGCGGGGGATACGCAGTATTTT CSAGDTQYF
NA TRBJ2-7 TRBV29-1 NA TGCAGCGTTCCCCTCGGCGACTACGAGCAGTACTTC CSVPLGDYEQYF
NA TRBJ2-1 TRBV15 NA TGTGCCACCAGCAGAGGACGCGGCCCCAATGAGCAGTTCTTC CATSRGRGPNEQFF
NA TRBJ2-2 TRBV9 NA TGTGCCAGCAGCGATACGGCCGGGGAGCTGTTTTTT CASSDTAGELFF
NA TRBJ2-5 TRBV27 TRBD1 TGTGCCAGCAGTTTATCGGACAGGCAAGAGACCCAGTACTTC CASSLSDRQETQYF
NA TRBJ2-5 TRBV7-6 NA TGTGCCAGCAGCTTTCTGTTCAAACCAACACCAGAAGAGACCCAGTACTTC CASSFLFKPTPEETQYF
NA TRBJ2-1 TRBV10-2 TRBD1 TGCGCCAGCAGTGACATGGGACAGGTCTACAATGAGCAGTTCTTC CASSDMGQVYNEQFF
NA TRBJ1-5 TRBV7-8 NA TGTGCCAGCAGCTTAGGGGAACTAGGGAATCAGCCCCAGCATTTT CASSLGELGNQPQHF
NA TRBJ2-3 TRBV9 TRBD2 TGTGCCAGCAGCGTAGTCGGCGGGGGGGGCGCCACAGATACGCAGTATTTT CASSVVGGGGATDTQYF
once TRBJ2-7 TRBV10-3 NA TGTGCCATCAGTAGGTTCGGGGGACGGAACTCCTACGAGCAGTACTTC CAISRFGGRNSYEQYF
NA TRBJ2-3 TRBV5-6 NA TGTGCCAGCAGCGGAAGGGGGTTGACAGATACGCAGTATTTT CASSGRGLTDTQYF
NA TRBJ2-3 TRBV11-2 NA TGTGCCAGCAGCTATGCGGGACACTACACAGATACGCAGTATTTT CASSYAGHYTDTQYF
NA TRBJ1-1 TRBV7-2 TRBD1 TGTGCCAGCAGCTTGGACCACAGGGGCTCTAACACTGAAGCTTTCTTT CASSLDHRGSNTEAFF